The 18 T cell receptor beta chains below were found in one sample sequenced in a study of cytomegalovirus exposure and HLA in healthy donors. Use of 60 Vbeta and 13 Jbeta primers characterized the PCR. TCRdb's table, derived via immunoSEQ multiplex PCR, lists solely in-frame clones and lacks some. The table shows fewer than 130,000 clones, with more than 75% occurring only once. Specimen: PBMCs. The source of these receptors is a man aged 35 to 55 in good health and CMV-seronegative.

The chain combines TRBV7-9 with TRBJ1-2, with no clear D. The V and J ends lost 8 bases and 2 bases respectively, with 15 bases between them. The germline V gene has CDR1 SEHNR and CDR2 FQNEAQ (reference sequence). The CDR3 contains 14 residues. Here the CDR3 reads CASLIGGSNYGYTF. As DNA, the CDR3 is TGTGCCAGCCTAATCGGAGGGTCCAACTATGGCTACACCTTC.

This chain links TRBV5-1 with TRBJ2-6, with TRBD1 identical over 11 bases. CDR1 is SGHRS, CDR2 YFSETQ, per germline. The ends lost 4 bases at V and 0 bases at J; junction bases unmatched: 12. The CDR3 length is 20 residues. CDR3 loop: CASSEAPTGTGGSGANVLTF. The CDR3 nucleotides are TGCGCCAGCAGCGAAGCTCCGACCGGGACAGGGGGCTCTGGGGCCAACGTCCTGACTTTC. The full variable domain, its missing parts supplied by reference TRBV5-1 and TRBJ2-6, is KAGVTQTPRYLIKTRGQQVTLSCSPISGHRSVSWYQQTPGQGLQFLFEYFSETQRNKGNFPGRFSGRQFSNSRSEMNVSTLELGDSALYLCASSEAPTGTGGSGANVLTFGAGSRLTVL.

This clone was seen a single time. The chain has TRBV2 and TRBJ1-2; maybe TRBD1 (6 bases). The V gene lost 11 bases and the J gene lost 8 bases, with 12 bases spanning the gap. The germline V gene encodes CDR1 SNHLY and CDR2 FYNNEI. The CDR3 is 10 residues long. The CDR3 nucleotides read TGTGCCGGGGGAGGGGGAGGCTACACCTTC. It is translated as CAGGGGGYTF.

This sequence joins TRBV30 and TRBJ1-2; 9 bases fit TRBD1. The CDR3 is 15 residues long. Germline CDR1 is GTSNPN and CDR2 is SVGIG (reference sequence). J gave up 5 bases and V 2 bases, and 9 bases lay outside the gene matches. This CDR3 is CAWSLQGARGYGYTF. CDR3 DNA sequence: TGTGCCTGGAGTTTACAGGGGGCGCGAGGGTATGGCTACACCTTC.

Here the CDR3 DNA reads TGTGCCAGCAGCGTAAGCCCGGGACAGGGGAACTCTGGGGCCAACGTCCTGACTTTC. Protein: CASSVSPGQGNSGANVLTF. The chain couples TRBV9 to TRBJ2-6; 10 nucleotides agree with TRBD1. CDR1 is SGDLS and CDR2 is YYNGEE in the germline V gene. There are 19 residues in the CDR3. J was trimmed by 0 bases and V by 1 base; bases with no gene match: 7.

The rearrangement joins TRBV6-5 to TRBJ1-1; the D is unclear. Germline V gene sequence: CDR1 MNHEY, CDR2 SVGAGI. The CDR3 runs 16 residues. Trimming removed 2 bases at V and 7 bases at J, with 20 bases between. The CDR3 spells CASSYGSGAETDEAFF. In DNA, the CDR3 is TGTGCCAGCAGTTACGGGTCGGGAGCCGAAACGGATGAAGCTTTCTTT.

The V and J genes are TRBV27 and TRBJ2-7, with 12 bases lining up with TRBD2. V lost 2 bases and J lost 4; bases outside the gene matches: 6. There are 16 residues in the CDR3. Germline V CDR1 and CDR2: MNHEY, SMNVEV (reference sequence). DNA of the CDR3: TGTGCCAGCAGTTTAGGCTCTAGCGGGGGGGTGTACGAGCAGTACTTC. It is translated as CASSLGSSGGVYEQYF.

CDR3: CASSVAGTGDYEQYF. The CDR3 DNA is TGTGCCAGTAGTGTAGCCGGGACAGGGGACTACGAGCAGTACTTC. This rearrangement joins TRBV19 to TRBJ2-7; 10 positions match TRBD1. The CDR3 length is 15 residues. The ends lost 5 bases at V and 3 bases at J; junction bases unmatched: 7. Germline loops: CDR1 LNHDA, CDR2 SQIVND (reference sequence).

The chain uses TRBV29-1 and TRBJ1-1; tentatively, D is TRBD1 (6 bases). V lost 7 bases, J lost 0 bases, and 12 bases lay in between. Germline loops: CDR1 SQVTM, CDR2 ANQGSEA. The CDR3 sequence is 13 residues long. In DNA, the CDR3 is TGCAGCGCCGCGGGGGCAATGAACACTGAAGCTTTCTTT. Protein: CSAAGAMNTEAFF. Drawing the rest from reference TRBV29-1 and TRBJ1-1, the complete variable domain is SAVISQKPSRDICQRGTSLTIQCQVDSQVTMMFWYRQQPGQSLTLIATANQGSEATYESGFVIDKFPISRPNLTFSTLTVSNMSPEDSSIYLCSAAGAMNTEAFFGQGTRLTVV.

V is TRBV30 and J is TRBJ2-1, with TRBD2 matching over 13 bases. Trimming removed 0 bases from V and 9 bases from J; junction bases left unmatched: 2. This CDR3 region has 14 residues. CDR1 GTSNPN and CDR2 SVGIG come from the germline V gene (reference sequence). CDR3 in DNA: TGTGCCTGGAGTGTACTAGCGGGGGGGGGTGAGCAGTTCTTC. This codes for CAWSVLAGGGEQFF.

This chain links TRBV30 with TRBJ1-3; D gene ambiguous. In germline, CDR1 is GTSNPN, CDR2 SVGIG (reference sequence). V gave up 1 base and J gave up 2 bases, with 9 bases separating them. The CDR3 consists of 14 residues. As DNA, the CDR3 is TGTGCCTGGAGTGATCGGAGGCCTGGAAACACCATATATTTT. Protein: CAWSDRRPGNTIYF.

The chain carries TRBV29-1 and TRBJ2-7, with D perhaps matching TRBD2 (6 bases). V was trimmed by 5 bases and J by 2 bases, leaving 13 bases between them. Per the germline V gene, CDR1 is SQVTM and CDR2 is ANQGSEA. This CDR3 spans 13 amino acids. CDR3 sequence: CSVCRDCTYEQYF. In DNA, the CDR3 is TGCAGCGTTTGTCGGGACTGCACCTACGAGCAGTACTTC.

The chain joins TRBV5-1 to TRBJ1-5; D gene uncertain. V lost 0 bases and J lost 7, with 14 bases in between. There are 15 residues in the CDR3. From germline, CDR1 is SGHRS and CDR2 YFSETQ. The CDR3 nucleotides are TGCGCCAGCAGCTTGGAGGGAGGGTGGGGACAGCCCCAGCATTTT. Its translation is CASSLEGGWGQPQHF.

This chain links TRBV2 with TRBJ2-5, with 8 nucleotides matching TRBD1. The V and J ends lost 4 bases and 1 base, in that order; junction bases with no gene match: 2. The CDR3 runs to 14 residues. CDR1 is SNHLY and CDR2 is FYNNEI in the germline V gene. The CDR3 nucleotides read TGTGCCAGCAGTGTGGACAGGGTCCAAGAGACCCAGTACTTC. Its translation is CASSVDRVQETQYF.

This clone was counted once. This chain links TRBV6-1 with TRBJ1-3; 8 bases are a match to TRBD1. V shed 6 bases and J 8 bases; nucleotides not matched to a gene: 9. The germline CDR1 and CDR2 sequences are MNHNS and SASEGT. The CDR3 covers 14 residues. Here the CDR3 reads CASRDRGQKDTIYF. CDR3 bases: TGTGCCAGCAGAGACAGGGGCCAAAAGGACACCATATATTTT.

The chain recombines TRBV4-1 with TRBJ1-2, with a weak D call TRBD1 (5 bases). Trimming stripped 1 base from V and 7 bases from J, with 13 bases between. CDR1 and CDR2 (germline): MGHRA, YSYEKL. The CDR3 loop spans 14 amino acids. The CDR3 sequence is CASSQVQGGGGYTF. The CDR3 DNA follows: TGCGCCAGCAGCCAAGTCCAGGGAGGTGGTGGCTACACCTTC.

This chain links TRBV6-5 with TRBJ1-1; TRBD1 matches at 7 bases. CDR1 is MNHEY, CDR2 SVGAGI, per germline. The ends lost 7 bases at V and 1 base at J; junction bases unmatched: 3. This CDR3 has 13 residues. The CDR3 bases are TGTGCCAGCAAAAGACAGGGGAACACTGAAGCTTTCTTT. It is translated as CASKRQGNTEAFF.

This rearrangement joins TRBV25-1 to TRBJ2-4; perhaps TRBD2 as D (7 bases). The germline CDR1 and CDR2 sequences are MGHDK and SYGVNS. The V and J ends lost 2 bases and 10 bases respectively, with 12 bases between them. The CDR3 sequence is 13 residues long. The CDR3 region is CASSEPGGAIQYF. Here the CDR3 DNA reads TGTGCCAGCAGTGAACCTGGGGGGGCAATTCAGTACTTC.